This TCR beta chain was recorded in a study of PD-1 blockade in classical Hodgkin lymphoma. With V trimmed by 5 bases and J by 2 bases, 7 bases remained unmatched. Germline values: CDR1 SGHTA, CDR2 FQGNSA. The CDR3 is made up of 16 amino acids. Each and every patient relapsed after autologous stem cell transplantation, and patients got differing brentuximab vedotin exposure. TCRdb keeps only in-frame clones here, not all; method: immunoSEQ multiplex PCR. This repertoire shows 12,000 to 15,000 clones, roughly 86% found once; its top ten account for 4% to 5.5%. Material: peripheral blood mononuclear cells (PBMCs), obtained at baseline. This receptor was identified in a human donor with classical Hodgkin lymphoma. The gene calls are TRBV7-2 and TRBJ2-3; 10 bases line up with TRBD2. The DNA for the CDR3 is TGTGCCAGCAGCCCCAGCGGACTAGCGGTCACAGATACGCAGTATTTT. Amino acids: CASSPSGLAVTDTQYF. Full variable domain (remainder filled in from reference TRBV7-2 and TRBJ2-3): GAGVSQSPSNKVTEKGKDVELRCDPISGHTALYWYRQSLGQGLEFLIYFQGNSAPDKSGLPSDRFSAERTGGSVSTLTIQRTQQEDSAVYLCASSPSGLAVTDTQYFGPGTRLTVL.